The 32 T cell receptor beta chains below come from one sample, sequenced in a study of regulatory T cells in long-lasting Graves disease. Documented time point: newly diagnosed GD, antithyroid drugs for less than 3 months. PBMCs were the source of the RNA used for TCR sequencing. For TCR beta, libraries came from iRepertoire HTBI primers and Arm-PCR of CDR3 regions. TCRdb redid the calling of the multiplex PCR reads with MiXCR, one entry per CDR3 protein. The sample lists about 460,000 distinct CDR3 sequences, 12% to 15% occurring once. These data also featured in a second study, about T cells in Graves' hyperthyroidism and ophthalmopathy.

The material was peripheral blood mononuclear cells (PBMCs), obtained at new diagnosis, from a patient treated with antithyroid drugs. These receptors originate from a woman in her 50s with Graves disease.

A few counts support this clonotype. The V gene is TRBV4-1, the J gene TRBJ2-1; TRBD1 agrees at 7 bases. The trim removed 3 bases at V and 0 bases at J, leaving 2 bases unmatched. Germline-derived CDR1 and CDR2 are MGHRA and YSYEKL. The CDR3 is 15 residues long. The CDR3 loop is CASSQDRFSYNEQFF. The CDR3, as DNA: TGCGCCAGCAGCCAGGACAGGTTCTCCTACAATGAGCAGTTCTTC.

This clonotype was seen a handful of times. The chain uses TRBV20-1 and TRBJ1-6, with 7 bases lining up with TRBD1. Germline trimming cut 0 bases from V and 9 bases from J; bases unmatched to any gene: 14. This CDR3 is 17 amino acids long. Germline CDR1 and CDR2: DFQATT and SNEGSKA (reference sequence). CDR3 coding DNA: TGCAGTGCTAGAGATCATCAACAGGGGAAAGTCGGTTCACCCCTCCACTTT. The encoded protein is CSARDHQQGKVGSPLHF.

This clonotype was seen at least ten times. CDR3 bases: TGTGCCAGCAGCCCCTATTCTAGCGGCCAAGAGACCCAGTACTTC. It is translated as CASSPYSSGQETQYF. This chain joins TRBV28 and TRBJ2-5; 7 positions agree with TRBD2. The CDR3 is 15 amino acids. The V gene end was trimmed by 6 bases and the J gene end by 1 base; junction bases not matched to a gene: 8. Per germline, CDR1 MDHEN and CDR2 SYDVKM.

This clonotype occurred many times. The chain has TRBV18 and TRBJ1-1, with D hard to call. The CDR3 totals 13 residues. Trimming left V 2 bases short and J 4 bases short, with 8 bases between. Germline-derived CDR1 and CDR2 are KGHSH and LQKENI. This CDR3 is CASSPSGSTEAFF. In DNA form, the CDR3 reads TGTGCCAGCTCACCAAGTGGATCCACTGAAGCTTTCTTT.

This clonotype was detected many times. The genes are TRBV2 and TRBJ2-7, with TRBD1 matching over 8 bases. The CDR3 spans 16 residues. The germline gives CDR1 SNHLY, CDR2 FYNNEI. The V segment lost 1 base and the J segment 0 bases; nucleotides outside the gene matches: 5. In nucleotides, the CDR3 is TGTGCCAGCAGTGAAGTAGGACAGGGCGCCTCCTACGAGCAGTACTTC. Its protein product is CASSEVGQGASYEQYF.

In its sample, this clonotype was seen many times. The chain links TRBV6-1 to TRBJ2-3; 10 nucleotides match TRBD1. Germline lookup yields CDR1 MNHNS and CDR2 SASEGT. Losses at the gene ends were 5 bases for V and 5 bases for J; bases not matched to a gene: 10. The CDR3 runs to 16 residues. The CDR3 sequence: CASSLQVGQGIDTQYF. The CDR3 bases are TGTGCCAGCAGTCTCCAAGTGGGACAGGGGATAGATACGCAGTATTTT.

The chain has TRBV19 and TRBJ2-6; D not resolved. Germline CDR1 reads LNHDA; CDR2 reads SQIVND (reference sequence). The CDR3 spans 16 residues. Trimming removed 1 base at V and 1 base at J, with 8 bases between. In DNA form, the CDR3 reads TGTGCCAGTAGTATAGCTTACGGGTCTGGGGCCAACGTCCTGACTTTC. Encoded protein: CASSIAYGSGANVLTF.

This clonotype was detected many times. V usage is TRBV27 and J usage is TRBJ2-1, with D perhaps TRBD2 (6 bases). The length of the CDR3 is 16 residues. Germline V gene lookup returns CDR1 MNHEY and CDR2 SMNVEV (reference sequence). Between the trimmed V and J ends, which lost 2 bases and 4 bases, there was a span of 15 bases. The DNA of the CDR3 is TGTGCCAGCAGTTTAGGGACTCACCTGGGGTACAATGAGCAGTTCTTC. Its translation is CASSLGTHLGYNEQFF.

Details on this clonotype: It may be a read error: a sequence one base away is much more abundant. This chain uses TRBV11-2 with TRBJ2-7; TRBD2 matches at 11 bases. The junction had 6 bases not matched to a gene; V was cut back by 5 bases and J by 3 bases. Per the germline V gene, CDR1 is SGHAT and CDR2 is FQNNGV. There are 15 residues in the CDR3. CDR3 amino acids: CASSNTGTSGYEQYF. In DNA, the CDR3 is TGTGCCAGCAGCAACACCGGGACTAGCGGCTACGAGCAGTACTTC. The whole variable domain, filled in from reference TRBV11-2 and TRBJ2-7, reads EAGVAQSPRYKIIEKRQSVAFWCNPISGHATLYWYQQILGQGPKLLIQFQNNGVVDDSQLPKDRFSAERLKGVDSTLKIQPAKLEDSAVYLCASSNTGTSGYEQYFGPGTRLTVT.

This clonotype has ten or more counts. The chain has TRBV5-1 and TRBJ2-7; D is undetermined. CDR3 length: 14 residues. V dropped 0 bases and J dropped 6 bases, with 13 bases sitting between them. Germline assignment: CDR1 SGHRS and CDR2 YFSETQ. The DNA for the CDR3 is TGCGCCAGCAGCTTGGTACCGGGTACGGTCGAGCAGTACTTC. Its protein is CASSLVPGTVEQYF.

This clonotype was seen at least ten times. The V and J genes are TRBV12-3 or TRBV12-4 and TRBJ1-5; D is unresolved. The CDR3 totals 14 residues. Trimming took off 1 base at V and 5 bases at J, with 9 bases between the two ends. DNA of the CDR3: TGTGCCAGCAGTTTAGATAGAAGATATCAGCCCCAGCATTTT. Protein sequence: CASSLDRRYQPQHF.

There are many counts of this clonotype. The rearrangement uses TRBV28 and TRBJ1-2, with TRBD1 identical over 9 bases. The CDR3 totals 16 residues. The germline V gene encodes CDR1 MDHEN and CDR2 SYDVKM. V trimming: 5 bases; J trimming: 4 bases; junction bases outside the gene matches: 11. Written as DNA, the CDR3 is TGTGCCAGCAGTCCCGGGACAGGGCGAAGACTCTATGGCTACACCTTC. As protein: CASSPGTGRRLYGYTF.

This clonotype was counted at least ten times. The chain employs TRBV11-2 and TRBJ2-3; 13 nucleotides match TRBD2. The CDR3 is 15 amino acids. V dropped 5 bases and J dropped 4; count of bases not matched to a gene: 3. Germline V lookup: CDR1 SGHAT, CDR2 FQNNGV. DNA for the CDR3: TGTGCCAGCAGCGTACTAGCGGGAGGGCCAGATACGCAGTATTTT. Translating it yields CASSVLAGGPDTQYF. Filled out from reference TRBV11-2 and TRBJ2-3, the complete variable domain reads EAGVAQSPRYKIIEKRQSVAFWCNPISGHATLYWYQQILGQGPKLLIQFQNNGVVDDSQLPKDRFSAERLKGVDSTLKIQPAKLEDSAVYLCASSVLAGGPDTQYFGPGTRLTVL.

This clonotype has a count of ten or more. The chain uses TRBV7-9 and TRBJ2-1; 7 bases align to TRBD2. The germline V gene has CDR1 SEHNR and CDR2 FQNEAQ (reference sequence). The CDR3 loop spans 16 amino acids. Germline trimming cut 5 bases from V and 8 bases from J; bases unmatched to any gene: 15. For the CDR3, the DNA is TGTGCCAGCAGCCCCTCGACCTCGCCGGGAGGCCATGAGCAGTTCTTC. Encoded protein: CASSPSTSPGGHEQFF.

This clonotype was picked up a small number of times. The chain recombines TRBV2 with TRBJ2-3; 9 nucleotides line up with TRBD1. Germline V CDR1 and CDR2: SNHLY, FYNNEI. J lost 3 bases, V lost 5 bases, and 6 bases had no gene match. The CDR3 has 15 amino acids. The CDR3 is CASSTGTGNTDTQYF. The CDR3 bases are TGTGCCAGCAGTACCGGGACAGGGAATACAGATACGCAGTATTTT.

This clonotype occurred many times. V and J are TRBV2 and TRBJ2-7; a weak D match, TRBD2 (5 bases). The CDR3 is 15 amino acids. Germline V gene lookup returns CDR1 SNHLY and CDR2 FYNNEI. Trimming took 4 bases from V and 9 from J, leaving 22 bases between them. The CDR3 is CASSVKVASPTVQYF. CDR3 bases: TGTGCCAGCAGTGTGAAGGTAGCGAGTCCTACGGTGCAGTACTTC.

This clonotype was detected only a few times. The V and J genes are TRBV2 and TRBJ2-5; tentatively, D is TRBD1 (6 bases). CDR3 length: 15 amino acids. Germline V CDR1 and CDR2: SNHLY, FYNNEI. The V and J ends lost 7 bases and 1 base respectively, with 16 bases between them. CDR3 nucleotide sequence: TGTGCCAGCACGGACCGAGGACAGCCCCAAGAGACCCAGTACTTC. It specifies CASTDRGQPQETQYF. Complete variable domain (other parts from reference TRBV2 and TRBJ2-5): EPEVTQTPSHQVTQMGQEVILRCVPISNHLYFYWYRQILGQKVEFLVSFYNNEISEKSEIFDDQFSVERPDGSNFTLKIRSTKLEDSAMYFCASTDRGQPQETQYFGPGTRLLVL.

Comment on this clonotype: This CDR3 is missing its conserved last phenylalanine or tryptophan, likely due to a read error. The chain recombines TRBV7-6 with TRBJ1-1; no clear D gene. From germline, CDR1 is SGHVS and CDR2 FNYEAQ. The V and J ends lost 4 bases and 2 bases respectively, with 8 bases between them. The CDR3 spans 13 residues. CDR3 protein: CASSSDVNTEAFL. The DNA for the CDR3 is TGTGCCAGCAGCTCAGACGTCAACACTGAAGCTTTCTTA.

This chain connects TRBV7-9 to TRBJ2-1; 15 bases match TRBD2. The CDR3 runs to 18 residues. Germline CDR1 is SEHNR and CDR2 is FQNEAQ (reference sequence). The junction had 7 bases not matched to a gene; V was cut back by 0 bases and J by 7 bases. The CDR3 loop reads CASSLAPGTSGRPNEQFF. CDR3 in DNA: TGTGCCAGCAGCTTAGCCCCCGGGACTAGCGGGAGGCCGAATGAGCAGTTCTTC.

The chain uses TRBV19 and TRBJ1-5; weak D call: TRBD1 (5 bases). Germline CDR1 is LNHDA and CDR2 is SQIVND (reference sequence). Deletions cut 7 bases from V and 3 bases from J, with 25 bases between. The CDR3 sequence is 18 residues long. The CDR3 DNA is TGTGCCAGTAATGGACCAACTATCGGGACGGGGTCCAATCAGCCCCAGCATTTT. Its protein product is CASNGPTIGTGSNQPQHF. Full variable domain (missing parts from reference TRBV19 and TRBJ1-5): DGGITQSPKYLFRKEGQNVTLSCEQNLNHDAMYWYRQDPGQGLRLIYYSQIVNDFQKGDIAEGYSVSREKKESFPLTVTSAQKNPTAFYLCASNGPTIGTGSNQPQHFGDGTRLSIL.

On this clonotype itself: A much larger clone lies a single base off, so this may be a read error. The chain employs TRBV6-2 or TRBV6-3 and TRBJ2-3; 10 bases align to TRBD2. This CDR3 contains 18 residues. J gave up 4 bases and V 5 bases, and 15 bases lay outside the gene matches. Germline CDR1 is MNHEY and CDR2 is SVGEGT. CDR3 residues: CASSNNLAGAGSADTQYF. The CDR3 DNA follows: TGTGCCAGCAGTAACAATCTAGCGGGAGCTGGGAGCGCAGATACGCAGTATTTT.

Ten or more counts support this clonotype. The chain recombines TRBV29-1 with TRBJ1-1, with D unresolved. The ends were cut back, 3 bases at V and 0 bases at J, with 11 bases in the middle. Germline V gives CDR1 SQVTM, CDR2 ANQGSEA. The CDR3 contains 14 residues. Here the CDR3 DNA reads TGCAGCGTTGAGGGCAGTTCAATGAACACTGAAGCTTTCTTT. It translates to CSVEGSSMNTEAFF.

The V call is TRBV19, the J call TRBJ1-2, with TRBD1 matching over 8 bases. J lost 8 bases, V lost 7 bases, and 15 bases had no gene match. The germline V gene encodes CDR1 LNHDA and CDR2 SQIVND (reference sequence). The CDR3 spans 15 residues. CDR3 in DNA: TGTGCCAGTACCTTGACAGGGGCGGTAGGAAACGGCTACACCTTC. This sequence encodes CASTLTGAVGNGYTF.

As regards this clonotype: A read error is possible here, since a much larger clone lies one base away. Because the CDR3 is missing its conserved closing phenylalanine or tryptophan, this is likely a read error. This chain connects TRBV11-2 to TRBJ2-1, with 9 bases that match TRBD2. Germline assignment: CDR1 SGHAT and CDR2 FQNNGV. The trim removed 5 bases at V and 1 base at J, leaving 3 bases unmatched. The CDR3 contains 15 residues. The CDR3, as DNA: TGTGCCAGCAGCCAAAGCGGGAGGTCCTACAATGAGCAGTTCTTG. Translated: CASSQSGRSYNEQFL.

At least ten counts were recorded for this clonotype. The CDR3 protein is CSAFRSSLLENEQFF. The CDR3 coding sequence is TGCAGTGCTTTCCGGTCCAGCCTCCTCGAGAATGAGCAGTTCTTC. The V and J genes are TRBV20-1 and TRBJ2-1, with D unclear. V lost 5 bases to trimming and J lost 7 bases, with 21 bases between them. Germline V gene data show CDR1 as DFQATT and CDR2 as SNEGSKA (reference sequence). This CDR3 contains 15 residues.

This clonotype was detected only a few times. The CDR3 loop is CAIKARDNEKLFF. CDR3 nucleotides: TGTGCCATCAAGGCCAGGGATAATGAAAAACTGTTTTTT. The rearrangement joins TRBV10-3 to TRBJ1-4; D is possibly TRBD1 (5 bases). The ends were cut back, 7 bases at V and 4 bases at J, with 10 bases in the middle. Per germline, CDR1 ENHRY and CDR2 SYGVKD. The CDR3 totals 13 residues.

The V call is TRBV9, the J call TRBJ2-3, with 12 positions matching TRBD2. CDR3 length: 16 amino acids. Per germline, CDR1 SGDLS and CDR2 YYNGEE. V trimming: 4 bases; J trimming: 3 bases; junction bases outside the gene matches: 6. As DNA, the CDR3 is TGTGCCAGCAGCCCCCGACTAGCGGGAGTGACAGATACGCAGTATTTT. Protein sequence: CASSPRLAGVTDTQYF.

The table lists this clonotype with many counts. The gene calls are TRBV5-5 and TRBJ2-7; 9 positions agree with TRBD1. Germline V gene lookup returns CDR1 SGHKS and CDR2 YYEKEE (reference sequence). J lost 1 base, V lost 2 bases, and 1 base had no gene match. CDR3 length: 14 amino acids. The CDR3 region is CASSFGTGSYEQYF. The CDR3 nucleotides are TGTGCCAGCAGCTTCGGGACAGGGTCCTACGAGCAGTACTTC.

This clonotype was detected ten times or more. The junction and the germline gene differ at one end; a read error may be behind it. The rearrangement links TRBV11-2 to TRBJ1-1; D remains ambiguous. The CDR3 covers 13 residues. Germline V gives CDR1 SGHAT, CDR2 FQNNGV. The CDR3 loop is CASSLAGGTEAFF. The CDR3 DNA reads as TGTGCCAGCAGTTTAGCGGGAGGCACTGAAGCTTTCTTT.

In this sample, this clonotype turned up a few times. The chain employs TRBV30 and TRBJ1-2; D is possibly TRBD1 (6 bases). The length of the CDR3 is 16 residues. Germline assignment: CDR1 GTSNPN and CDR2 SVGIG (reference sequence). V gave up 4 bases and J gave up 0 bases, with 18 bases separating them. The CDR3 spells CAWMRYPTGSNYGYTF. The CDR3 DNA reads as TGTGCCTGGATGCGATATCCCACAGGGTCTAACTATGGCTACACCTTC.

The chain recombines TRBV19 with TRBJ2-1; TRBD2 aligns across 8 bases. CDR3 length equals 16 residues. The germline V gene encodes CDR1 LNHDA and CDR2 SQIVND (reference sequence). Losses at the gene ends were 5 bases for V and 7 bases for J; bases not matched to a gene: 13. DNA of the CDR3: TGTGCCAGTAGTTTCCGCTGGCCAGCGGGAGAAAATGAGCAGTTCTTC. This codes for CASSFRWPAGENEQFF.

This clonotype occurred a few times. The chain links TRBV7-6 to TRBJ2-7, with 8 nucleotides matching TRBD1. Per germline, CDR1 SGHVS and CDR2 FNYEAQ. Trimming took 2 bases from V and 2 from J; bases not matched to a gene: 11. The CDR3 contains 17 residues. The CDR3 spells CASSLSRDRRIPYEQYF. The CDR3 nucleotides are TGTGCCAGCAGCTTATCGCGGGACAGGCGAATCCCCTACGAGCAGTACTTC. Based on the CDR3 plus reference TRBV7-6 and TRBJ2-7, the full variable domain is GAGVSQSPRYKVTKRGQDVALRCDPISGHVSLYWYRQALGQGPEFLTYFNYEAQQDKSGLPNDRFSAERPEGSISTLTIQRTEQRDSAMYRCASSLSRDRRIPYEQYFGPGTRLTVT.